This T cell receptor beta chain was sequenced during a study of blood T cell repertoires in COVID-19. Clones were sequenced by immunoSEQ multiplex PCR, and TCRdb holds only the in-frame ones, with some missing. The sample contains under 40,000 clones, 90% to 95% of which appear only once. Looked up from germline, CDR1 is DFQATT and CDR2 is SNEGSKA (reference sequence). V was shortened by 4 bases and J by 10 bases, with 13 bases between the two germline ends. This CDR3 has 11 amino acids. Sequenced input: peripheral blood. This chain uses TRBV20-1 with TRBJ1-1; D is unresolved. The TCR was taken from a man aged 60-69 years with active or convalescent COVID-19. CDR3 in amino acids: CSANEGAGAFF. CDR3 bases: TGCAGTGCTAATGAGGGCGCGGGAGCTTTCTTT.